What follows is one TCR beta chain and its context. The antigen is unknown. For every subset, genomic DNA was evenly distributed across several immunoSEQ plates. Produced via immunoSEQ multiplex PCR; TCRdb's table is partial and in-frame only. The sample carries 2.3 million or so clones, approximately 93% recorded once. This record belongs to a study of shared clonotypes between healthy human individuals. General observations from the study: An anticipated effect of sequencing depth on clonotype sharing among donors was recognized.

The CDR3 extends over 13 amino acids. The trim removed 1 base at V and 7 bases at J, leaving 3 bases unmatched. Germline loops: CDR1 SGHAT, CDR2 FQNNGV. The sequenced material came from naive CD4+ T cells from PBMCs. Subset: CD45RA+ positively selected. The genes are TRBV11-2 and TRBJ2-7; 8 bases match TRBD2. This sequence originates from a young man in good health. Some clones in this sample may be carry-over from other donors' samples. Written as DNA, the CDR3 is TGTGCCAGCAGCTTAGTGATAGCGGGGGAGCAGTACTTC. Its translation is CASSLVIAGEQYF.